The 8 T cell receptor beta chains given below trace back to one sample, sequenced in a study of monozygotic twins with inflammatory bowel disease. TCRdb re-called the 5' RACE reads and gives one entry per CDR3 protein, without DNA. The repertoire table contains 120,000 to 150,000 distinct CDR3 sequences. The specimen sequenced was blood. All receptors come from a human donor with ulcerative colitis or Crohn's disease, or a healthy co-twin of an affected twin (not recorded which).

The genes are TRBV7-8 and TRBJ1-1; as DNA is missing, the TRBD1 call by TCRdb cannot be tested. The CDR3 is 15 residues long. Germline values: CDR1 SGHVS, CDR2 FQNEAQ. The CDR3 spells CASRPSTQGGTEAFF.

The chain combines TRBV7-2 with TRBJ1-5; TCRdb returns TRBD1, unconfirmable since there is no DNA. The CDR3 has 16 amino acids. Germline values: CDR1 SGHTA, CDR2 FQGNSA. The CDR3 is CASSLQGRFGNQPQHF.

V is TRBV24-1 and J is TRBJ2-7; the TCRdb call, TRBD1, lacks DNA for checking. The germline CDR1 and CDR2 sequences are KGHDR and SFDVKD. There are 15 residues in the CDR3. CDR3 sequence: CATSDRTLRPYEQYF.

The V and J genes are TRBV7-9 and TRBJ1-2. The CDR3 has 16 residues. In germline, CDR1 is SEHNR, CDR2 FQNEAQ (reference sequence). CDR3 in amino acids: CASSLSFGRAEYGYTF.

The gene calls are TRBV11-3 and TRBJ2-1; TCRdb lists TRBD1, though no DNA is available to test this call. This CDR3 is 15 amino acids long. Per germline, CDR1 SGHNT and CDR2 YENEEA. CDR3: CASSLGGAGYNEQFF.

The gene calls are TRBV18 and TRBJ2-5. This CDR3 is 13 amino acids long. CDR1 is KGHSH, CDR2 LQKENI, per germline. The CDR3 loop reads CASSPPNAETQYF.

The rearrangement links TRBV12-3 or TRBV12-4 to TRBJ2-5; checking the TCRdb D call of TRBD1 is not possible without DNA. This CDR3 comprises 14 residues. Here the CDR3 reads CASSLRTNQETQYF.

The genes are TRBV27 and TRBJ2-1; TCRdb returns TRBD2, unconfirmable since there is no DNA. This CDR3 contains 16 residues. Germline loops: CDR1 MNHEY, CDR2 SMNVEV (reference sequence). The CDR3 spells CASSLRGLASYNEQFF.